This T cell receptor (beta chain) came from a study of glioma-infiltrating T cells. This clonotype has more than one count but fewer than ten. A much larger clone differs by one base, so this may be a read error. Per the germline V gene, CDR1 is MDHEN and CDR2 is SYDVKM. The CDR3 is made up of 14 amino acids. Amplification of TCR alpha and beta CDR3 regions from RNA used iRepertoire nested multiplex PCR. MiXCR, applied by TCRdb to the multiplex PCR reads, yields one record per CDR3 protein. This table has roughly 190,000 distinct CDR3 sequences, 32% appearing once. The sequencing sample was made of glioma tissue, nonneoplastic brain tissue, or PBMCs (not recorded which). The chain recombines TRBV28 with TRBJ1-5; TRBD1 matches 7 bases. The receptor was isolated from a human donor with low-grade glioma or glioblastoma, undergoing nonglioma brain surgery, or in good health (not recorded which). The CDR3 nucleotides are TGTGCCAGCAGTCTCGGACAGGACAATCAGCCCCGGCATTTT. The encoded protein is CASSLGQDNQPRHF.